This paragraph reports one TCR beta chain. A far larger clone is off by one base, so a read error is likely. This specimen includes other DNA sequences encoding the same CDR3. This entry is derived from a study of shared clonotypes between healthy human individuals. The CDR3 extends over 14 amino acids. The germline V gene encodes CDR1 SNHLY and CDR2 FYNNEI. Over several immunoSEQ plates, each subset's genomic DNA was distributed in even portions. Measured with immunoSEQ multiplex PCR; TCRdb has only the in-frame clones, and not every one. Of 450,000 to 500,000 clones listed, over 70% were seen once; the top ten hold approximately 11%.

The material sequenced was PBMCs. The chain employs TRBV2 and TRBJ1-5; D not certain. This clonotype was obtained from a woman in her thirties or forties in good health. Some clones in this sample may be carry-over from other donors' samples. CDR3 in DNA: TGTGCCAGCAGTGAACAGTCTTATGGTCAGCCTCAGCATTTT. The encoded protein is CASSEQSYGQPQHF.